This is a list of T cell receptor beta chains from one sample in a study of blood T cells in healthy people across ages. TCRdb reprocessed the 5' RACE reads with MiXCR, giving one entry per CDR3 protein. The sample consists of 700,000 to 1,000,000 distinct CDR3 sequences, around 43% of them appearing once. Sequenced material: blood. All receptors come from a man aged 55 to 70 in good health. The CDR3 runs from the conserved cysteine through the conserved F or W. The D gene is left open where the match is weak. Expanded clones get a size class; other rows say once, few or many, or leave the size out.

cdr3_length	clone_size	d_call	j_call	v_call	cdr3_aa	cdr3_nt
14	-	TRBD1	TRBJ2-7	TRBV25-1	CASRGTGMGYEQYF	TGTGCCAGCAGAGGGACAGGGATGGGCTACGAGCAGTACTTC
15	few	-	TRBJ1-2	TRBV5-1	CASSPDPTKTYGYTF	TGCGCCAGCAGCCCCGACCCTACTAAGACCTATGGCTACACCTTC
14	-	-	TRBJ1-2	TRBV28	CAGGRAASNYGYTF	TGTGCTGGAGGCAGGGCGGCGTCTAACTATGGCTACACCTTC
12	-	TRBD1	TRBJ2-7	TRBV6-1	CASGRQGDEQYF	TGTGCCAGCGGCAGACAGGGCGACGAGCAGTACTTC
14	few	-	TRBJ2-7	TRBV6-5	CASRADGSSYEQYF	TGTGCCAGCAGGGCGGACGGTAGCTCCTACGAGCAGTACTTC
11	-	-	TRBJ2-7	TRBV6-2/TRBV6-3	CAGSRTYEQYF	TGTGCCGGCAGCCGGACCTACGAGCAGTACTTC
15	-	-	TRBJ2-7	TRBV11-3	CASSLDSDGSYEQYF	TGTGCCAGCAGCTTAGATAGTGACGGCTCCTACGAGCAGTACTTC
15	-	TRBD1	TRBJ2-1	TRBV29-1	CSVEFVQGAQNEQFF	TGCAGCGTTGAATTTGTACAGGGGGCCCAAAATGAGCAGTTCTTC
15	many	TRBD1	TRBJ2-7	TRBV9	CASSVGGTGAYEQYF	TGTGCCAGCAGCGTAGGGGGGACAGGGGCCTACGAGCAGTACTTC
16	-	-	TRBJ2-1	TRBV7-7	CASSLRHNNGYNEQFF	TGTGCTAGCAGCTTAAGACACAATAACGGCTACAATGAGCAGTTCTTC
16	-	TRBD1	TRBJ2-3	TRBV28	CASRTHRGRGTDTQYF	TGTGCCAGCAGGACACACAGGGGGCGAGGCACAGATACGCAGTATTTT
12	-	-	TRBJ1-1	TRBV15	CATSRAGTEAFF	TGTGCCACCAGCAGAGCTGGCACTGAAGCTTTCTTT
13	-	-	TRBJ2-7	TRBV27	CASRKQGFHEQYF	TGTGCCAGCAGAAAACAGGGATTCCACGAGCAGTACTTC
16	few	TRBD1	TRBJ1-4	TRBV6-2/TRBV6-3	CASRRQGQTTNEKLFF	TGTGCCAGCAGACGACAGGGACAGACAACTAATGAAAAACTGTTTTTT
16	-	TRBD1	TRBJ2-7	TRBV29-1	CSVEGLSGTETYEQYF	TGCAGCGTTGAAGGGCTCTCCGGGACAGAGACCTACGAGCAGTACTTC
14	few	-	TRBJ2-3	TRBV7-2	CASSNRDSGDTQYF	TGTGCCAGCAGCAACAGGGACAGCGGGGATACGCAGTATTTT
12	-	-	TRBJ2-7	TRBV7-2	CASSPTLVEQYF	TGTGCCAGCAGCCCTACACTGGTCGAGCAGTACTTC
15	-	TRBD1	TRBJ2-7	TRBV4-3	CASSQGWGQGSEQYF	TGCGCCAGCAGCCAGGGCTGGGGACAGGGTTCCGAGCAGTACTTC
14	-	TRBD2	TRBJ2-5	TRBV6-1	CASILTSGAETQYF	TGTGCCAGCATTCTCACTAGCGGGGCGGAGACCCAGTACTTC
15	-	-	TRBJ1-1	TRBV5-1	CASSLGGNMNTEAFF	TGCGCCAGCAGCTTGGGAGGGAACATGAACACTGAAGCTTTCTTT
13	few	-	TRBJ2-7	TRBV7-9	CASREGTYDEQYF	TGTGCCAGCAGGGAGGGTACATATGACGAGCAGTACTTC
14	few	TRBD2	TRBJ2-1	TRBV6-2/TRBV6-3	CASLAGTSYNEQFF	TGTGCCAGCTTAGCGGGGACGTCCTACAATGAGCAGTTCTTC
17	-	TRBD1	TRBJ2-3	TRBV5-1	CASSLPSFRGRRDTQYF	TGCGCCAGCAGCCTCCCTTCCTTCAGGGGGCGCAGGGATACGCAGTATTTT
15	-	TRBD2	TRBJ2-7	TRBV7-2	CASSSGLAGGHEQYF	TGTGCCAGCAGCTCCGGATTAGCGGGGGGGCACGAGCAGTACTTC
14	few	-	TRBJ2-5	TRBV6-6	CASSYLLGQETQYF	TGTGCCAGCAGTTACCTCCTGGGCCAAGAGACCCAGTACTTC
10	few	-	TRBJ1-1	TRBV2	CASSNTEAFF	TGTGCCAGCAGTAACACTGAAGCTTTCTTT
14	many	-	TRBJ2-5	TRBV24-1	CATSDGRAQETQYF	TGTGCCACCAGTGATGGCAGGGCACAAGAGACCCAGTACTTC
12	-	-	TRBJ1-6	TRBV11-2	CASSLPVPPLHF	TGTGCCAGCAGCTTACCAGTTCCACCCCTCCACTTT
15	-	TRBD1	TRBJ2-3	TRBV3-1	CASSRTGARTDTQYF	TGTGCCAGCAGCCGGACAGGTGCACGCACAGATACGCAGTATTTT
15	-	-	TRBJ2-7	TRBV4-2	CASSQDEGHSYEQYF	TGTGCCAGCAGCCAAGATGAAGGACACTCCTACGAGCAGTACTTC
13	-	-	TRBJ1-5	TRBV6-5	CASSYRRNQPQHF	TGTGCCAGCAGTTACAGAAGAAATCAGCCCCAGCATTTT
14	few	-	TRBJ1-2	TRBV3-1	CASSRGEKSYGYTF	TGTGCCAGCAGCCGCGGGGAGAAGAGCTATGGCTACACCTTC
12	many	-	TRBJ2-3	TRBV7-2	CASRPNTDTQYF	TGTGCCAGCAGACCCAATACAGATACGCAGTATTTT
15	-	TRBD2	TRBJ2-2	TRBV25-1	CASSGGGRDTGELFF	TGTGCCAGCAGTGGGGGGGGACGGGACACCGGGGAGCTGTTTTTT
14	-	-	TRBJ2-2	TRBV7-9	CASAQAGFGGELFF	TGTGCAAGCGCCCAAGCAGGGTTTGGCGGGGAGCTGTTTTTT
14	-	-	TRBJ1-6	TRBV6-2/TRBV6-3	CASRLSSYNSPLHF	TGTGCCAGCAGACTCAGCTCCTATAATTCACCCCTCCACTTT
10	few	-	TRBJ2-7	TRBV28	CASSRCEQYF	TGTGCCAGCAGTCGATGCGAGCAGTACTTC
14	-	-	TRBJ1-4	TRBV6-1	CASSGLVGKEKLFF	TGTGCCAGCAGTGGACTGGTGGGCAAAGAAAAACTGTTTTTT
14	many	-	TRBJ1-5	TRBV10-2	CASSDSDSNQPQHF	TGCGCCAGCAGTGATTCGGACAGCAATCAGCCCCAGCATTTT
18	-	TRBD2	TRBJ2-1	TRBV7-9	CASSLEAGGATTYNEQFF	TGTGCCAGCAGCTTAGAAGCGGGGGGCGCCACCACTTACAATGAGCAGTTCTTC
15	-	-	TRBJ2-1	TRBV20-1	CSARDPLGSMGEQFF	TGCAGTGCTAGAGATCCCTTAGGGAGCATGGGGGAGCAGTTCTTC
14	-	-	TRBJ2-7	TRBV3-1	CASSLGPLAHEQYF	TGTGCCAGCAGCCTTGGACCCCTCGCACACGAGCAGTACTTC
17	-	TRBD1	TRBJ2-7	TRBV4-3	CASSQDQGALTWGEQYF	TGCGCCAGCAGCCAAGACCAGGGGGCGCTTACTTGGGGGGAGCAGTACTTC
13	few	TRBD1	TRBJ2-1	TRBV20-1	CSASGDRGNEQFF	TGCAGTGCTAGCGGTGACAGGGGCAATGAGCAGTTCTTC
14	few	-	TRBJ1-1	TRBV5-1	CASSFEGSGTEAFF	TGCGCCAGCAGCTTCGAGGGATCTGGCACTGAAGCTTTCTTT
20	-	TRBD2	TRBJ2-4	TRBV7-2	CASSFPTSGGNHLAKNIQYF	TGTGCCAGCAGTTTCCCGACTAGCGGGGGAAACCATCTAGCCAAAAACATTCAGTACTTC
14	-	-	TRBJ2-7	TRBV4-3	CASSLTTNSYEQYF	TGCGCCAGCAGCCTGACTACTAACTCCTACGAGCAGTACTTC
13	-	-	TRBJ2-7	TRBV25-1	CASSDHPSYEQYF	TGTGCCAGCAGTGACCACCCATCCTACGAGCAGTACTTC
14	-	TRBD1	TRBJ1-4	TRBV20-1	CSAREDRGPEKLFF	TGCAGTGCTAGAGAGGACAGGGGCCCTGAAAAACTGTTTTTT
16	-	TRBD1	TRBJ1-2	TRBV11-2	CASSFPSGQGAFGYTF	TGTGCCAGCAGCTTTCCGTCCGGACAGGGGGCGTTTGGCTACACCTTC
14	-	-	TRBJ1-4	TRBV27	CASSPGSINEKLFF	TGTGCCAGCAGCCCCGGGTCGATTAATGAAAAACTGTTTTTT
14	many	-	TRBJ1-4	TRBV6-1	CASSIAGFDEKLFF	TGTGCCAGCAGTATTGCGGGATTTGATGAAAAACTGTTTTTT
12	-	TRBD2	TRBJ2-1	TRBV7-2	CASSFGTTQQFF	TGTGCCAGCAGCTTCGGGACTACCCAGCAGTTCTTC